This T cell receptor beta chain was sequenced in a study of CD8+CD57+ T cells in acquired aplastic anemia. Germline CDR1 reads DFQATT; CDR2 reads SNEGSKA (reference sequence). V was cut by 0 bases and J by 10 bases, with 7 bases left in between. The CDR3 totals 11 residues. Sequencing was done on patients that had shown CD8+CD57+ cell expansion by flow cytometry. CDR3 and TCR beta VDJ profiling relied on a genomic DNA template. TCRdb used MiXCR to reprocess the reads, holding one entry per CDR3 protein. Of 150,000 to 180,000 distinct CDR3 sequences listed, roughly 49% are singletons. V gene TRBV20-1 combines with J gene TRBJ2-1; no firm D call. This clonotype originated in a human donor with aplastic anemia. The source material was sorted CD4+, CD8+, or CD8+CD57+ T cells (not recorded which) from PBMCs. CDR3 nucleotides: TGCAGTGCTAGAGATACGCCCGAGCAGTTCTTC. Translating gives CSARDTPEQFF.